Listed here are 27 T cell receptor beta chains from one sample, sequenced in a study of blood T cell repertoires in COVID-19. The repertoire was sequenced with immunoSEQ multiplex PCR; TCRdb's copy has only in-frame clones and lacks some. The sample lists about 360,000 clones, more than 70% occurring once. The sample comprised PBMCs or T cells enriched from blood (not recorded which). These TCRs come from a man between 35 and 55 years old in a cohort exposed to, infected with or recovered from COVID-19 (not recorded which).

The J gene is TRBJ1-5, the V gene TRBV6-5, with unresolved D. The V gene lost 5 bases and the J gene lost 1 base, with 9 bases spanning the gap. CDR1 is MNHEY, CDR2 SVGAGI, per germline. This CDR3 spans 14 amino acids. The DNA for the CDR3 is TGTGCCAGCAGTATCACAATAAGCAATCAGCCCCAGCATTTT. It is translated as CASSITISNQPQHF.

This chain joins TRBV19 and TRBJ2-2; D is perhaps TRBD2 (5 bases). This CDR3 region has 13 residues. Germline CDR1 and CDR2: LNHDA and SQIVND (reference sequence). CDR3 sequence (DNA): TGTCCCGGTACTAGAAAGAACACCGGGGAGCTGTTTTTT. Its translation: CPGTRKNTGELFF.

The rearrangement links TRBV7-9 to TRBJ1-3; maybe TRBD1 (6 bases). The CDR3 is 16 amino acids. Germline-derived CDR1 and CDR2 are SEHNR and FQNEAQ (reference sequence). The V end lost 5 bases, the J end lost 0 bases, and 14 bases lay between the germline ends. The CDR3 sequence is CASSGRDKSSGNTIYF. The CDR3 nucleotides are TGTGCCAGCAGCGGCCGGGACAAAAGCTCTGGAAACACCATATATTTT.

A note on this clone: The sample holds other DNA sequences that translate to the same CDR3. This chain links TRBV3-1 (or the pseudogene TRBV3-2) with TRBJ1-1; D is perhaps TRBD1 (6 bases). The CDR3 extends over 12 amino acids. The V and J ends lost 3 bases and 5 bases respectively, with 7 bases between them. Germline CDR1 reads LGHDT; CDR2 reads YNNKEL (reference sequence). This CDR3 is CASSQRGTEAFF. The CDR3 DNA reads TGTGCCAGCAGCCAGAGGGGGACTGAAGCTTTCTTT.

The chain recombines TRBV24-1 with TRBJ2-7; 8 nucleotides match TRBD1. The germline gives CDR1 KGHDR, CDR2 SFDVKD. V gave up 3 bases and J gave up 2 bases; unmatched junction bases: 5. The CDR3 covers 15 residues. In DNA form, the CDR3 reads TGTGCCACCAGTGATCAGGGGGCTTGGCCCTACGAGCAGTACTTC. This encodes CATSDQGAWPYEQYF.

J is TRBJ1-6 and V is TRBV2; perhaps TRBD1 as D (6 bases). Germline V gene data show CDR1 as SNHLY and CDR2 as FYNNEI. V was cut by 6 bases and J by 9 bases, with 18 bases left in between. CDR3 size: 15 residues. Written as DNA, the CDR3 is TGTGCCAGCAGGGGATCCGGGACACAGAGTTCACCCCTCCACTTT. This gives the protein CASRGSGTQSSPLHF. The variable domain in full, with the rest retrieved from reference TRBV2 and TRBJ1-6, is EPEVTQTPSHQVTQMGQEVILRCVPISNHLYFYWYRQILGQKVEFLVSFYNNEISEKSEIFDDQFSVERPDGSNFTLKIRSTKLEDSAMYFCASRGSGTQSSPLHFGNGTRLTVT.

This chain links TRBV4-2 with TRBJ1-4; 9 nucleotides align to TRBD1. Unmatched junction bases numbered 5, after V lost 0 bases and J lost 0 bases. Germline CDR1 and CDR2: LGHNA and YNFKEQ. The CDR3 totals 18 residues. The CDR3 nucleotides read TGTGCCAGCAGCCAAGATTGGGACAGGGCCGCAACTAATGAAAAACTGTTTTTT. Translated: CASSQDWDRAATNEKLFF.

The table lists this clone with a few counts. The chain joins TRBV5-1 to TRBJ2-2; no clear D gene. Germline CDR1 is SGHRS and CDR2 is YFSETQ. V lost 2 bases to trimming and J lost 5 bases, with 16 bases between them. The CDR3 covers 16 residues. The CDR3 here is CASSFQRGFGTGELFF. CDR3 nucleotides: TGCGCCAGCAGCTTTCAACGAGGCTTCGGAACCGGGGAGCTGTTTTTT.

This clone has more than one count but fewer than ten. The J gene is TRBJ1-6, the V gene TRBV30, with TRBD1 identical over 8 bases. Germline CDR1 is GTSNPN and CDR2 is SVGIG (reference sequence). The CDR3 loop spans 13 amino acids. The trim removed 3 bases at V and 6 bases at J, leaving 1 base unmatched. CDR3 coding DNA: TGTGCCTGGAGGACAGGGGCTAATTCACCCCTCCACTTT. Residues: CAWRTGANSPLHF.

The V and J genes are TRBV5-1 and TRBJ2-3; 11 bases map to TRBD2. With 6 bases clipped from V and 3 bases from J, the junction kept 6 bases outside the gene matches. This CDR3 has 15 amino acids. Germline assignment: CDR1 SGHRS and CDR2 YFSETQ. The CDR3 DNA reads TGCGCCAGCAAACTGCTAGCGGGAGGAACAGATACGCAGTATTTT. This codes for CASKLLAGGTDTQYF.

This chain uses TRBV6-1 with TRBJ2-1, with 12 bases that match TRBD2. Germline CDR1 reads MNHNS; CDR2 reads SASEGT. This CDR3 is 16 amino acids long. V lost 4 bases and J lost 7; bases outside the gene matches: 8. The CDR3 is CASSGYGTSGRNEQFF. CDR3 nucleotide sequence: TGTGCCAGCAGTGGTTACGGGACTAGCGGGCGGAATGAGCAGTTCTTC.

In this sample, this clone turned up once. V is TRBV14 and J is TRBJ2-5; 10 bases align to TRBD2. The CDR3 consists of 16 residues. The trim removed 5 bases at V and 1 base at J, leaving 7 bases unmatched. Germline-derived CDR1 and CDR2 are SGHDN and FVKESK. This chain's CDR3 is CASSALAGVGQETQYF. Written as DNA, the CDR3 is TGTGCCAGCAGCGCGCTAGCGGGAGTAGGCCAAGAGACCCAGTACTTC. Full variable domain (outside the CDR3, taken from reference TRBV14 and TRBJ2-5): EAGVTQFPSHSVIEKGQTVTLRCDPISGHDNLYWYRRVMGKEIKFLLHFVKESKQDESGMPNNRFLAERTGGTYSTLKVQPAELEDSGVYFCASSALAGVGQETQYFGPGTRLLVL.

The V gene is TRBV19, the J gene TRBJ2-7; 9 bases are a match to TRBD2. Germline loops: CDR1 LNHDA, CDR2 SQIVND (reference sequence). There are 19 residues in the CDR3. Trimming at V came to 3 bases and at J to 6 bases, leaving 21 bases not matched to a gene. In DNA, the CDR3 is TGTGCCAGTAGTATTCTCCCAGGCGTAGGCGGGAGGGCCTCGGGCGAGCAGTACTTC. The encoded protein is CASSILPGVGGRASGEQYF.

The chain links TRBV18 to TRBJ2-1; the match to TRBD2 covers 9 bases. Unmatched junction bases numbered 7, after V lost 1 base and J lost 3 bases. The CDR3 totals 17 residues. CDR1 is KGHSH and CDR2 is LQKENI in the germline V gene. CDR3 loop: CASSPRPAGGFYNEQFF. The CDR3, as DNA: TGTGCCAGCTCACCACGTCCAGCGGGAGGTTTCTACAATGAGCAGTTCTTC. The entire variable domain, with the rest obtained from reference TRBV18 and TRBJ2-1, is as follows: NAGVMQNPRHLVRRRGQEARLRCSPMKGHSHVYWYRQLPEEGLKFMVYLQKENIIDESGMPKERFSAEFPKEGPSILRIQQVVRGDSAAYFCASSPRPAGGFYNEQFFGPGTRLTVL.

The chain has TRBV19 and TRBJ2-1, with 10 bases lining up with TRBD2. Germline CDR1 LNHDA, CDR2 SQIVND (reference sequence). CDR3 length equals 19 residues. With 2 bases clipped from V and 0 bases from J, the junction kept 10 bases outside the gene matches. The CDR3 region has the DNA TGTGCCAGTAGTATATCCAGCGGGAGGGCGTATCGCTCCTACAATGAGCAGTTCTTC. It encodes CASSISSGRAYRSYNEQFF.

The V call is TRBV6-5, the J call TRBJ2-7, with a possible D match to TRBD2 (5 bases). The V gene's germline CDR1 is MNHEY and CDR2 SVGAGI. This CDR3 is built from 14 residues. The ends were cut back, 7 bases at V and 5 bases at J, with 18 bases in the middle. The CDR3 DNA follows: TGTGCCAGCAACCTCGACTACGGGCCCGACGAGCAGTACTTC. The encoded protein is CASNLDYGPDEQYF.

The chain has TRBV27 and TRBJ1-2; 7 positions match TRBD1. The V segment lost 3 bases and the J segment 2 bases; nucleotides outside the gene matches: 9. The V gene's germline CDR1 is MNHEY and CDR2 SMNVEV (reference sequence). The CDR3 sequence is 16 residues long. The CDR3 bases are TGTGCCAGCAGTTTCATCGGGACAGCGCCGAACTATGGCTACACCTTC. As protein: CASSFIGTAPNYGYTF.

This clone showed up just a few times. At the DNA level, this CDR3 is encoded by other sequences in the same sample as well. The chain uses TRBV25-1 and TRBJ1-2, with a weak D call TRBD1 (5 bases). The germline V gene has CDR1 MGHDK and CDR2 SYGVNS. The length of the CDR3 is 13 residues. V dropped 6 bases and J dropped 2 bases, with 10 bases sitting between them. The CDR3 DNA is TGTGCCAGCAGGGGGACTGGGAACTATGGCTACACCTTC. It specifies CASRGTGNYGYTF.

The V gene is TRBV6-5, the J gene TRBJ1-2; 9 positions match TRBD1. Germline lookup yields CDR1 MNHEY and CDR2 SVGAGI. The CDR3 totals 15 residues. J lost 4 bases, V lost 4 bases, and 7 bases had no gene match. Written as DNA, the CDR3 is TGTGCCAGCAGTTCGAGTGGGACAGGGATCTATGGCTACACCTTC. Protein: CASSSSGTGIYGYTF.

This rearrangement joins TRBV2 to TRBJ2-2, with D uncertain. Germline V gives CDR1 SNHLY, CDR2 FYNNEI. V lost 4 bases to trimming and J lost 6 bases, with 9 bases between them. This CDR3 spans 13 amino acids. CDR3 amino acids: CASSGSLSGELFF. CDR3 nucleotide sequence: TGTGCCAGCAGTGGATCACTGTCCGGGGAGCTGTTTTTT.

The chain carries TRBV11-3 and TRBJ2-1; 9 bases map to TRBD2. This CDR3 comprises 18 residues. Per the germline V gene, CDR1 is SGHNT and CDR2 is YENEEA. V dropped 5 bases and J dropped 8; count of bases not matched to a gene: 19. The CDR3 reads CASSLERIAGVGNYEQFF. CDR3 nucleotides: TGTGCCAGCAGCCTCGAGCGGATAGCGGGAGTTGGGAACTATGAGCAGTTCTTC.

V and J are TRBV7-2 and TRBJ2-6; no firm D call. The length of the CDR3 is 14 residues. V lost 6 bases, J lost 0 bases, and 6 bases lay in between. The germline V gene encodes CDR1 SGHTA and CDR2 FQGNSA. The CDR3 DNA sequence: TGTGCCAGCAGGGGCACCTCTGGGGCCAACGTCCTGACTTTC. It yields the protein CASRGTSGANVLTF.

The chain uses TRBV2 and TRBJ1-3; possibly TRBD1 for D (5 bases). V was trimmed by 5 bases and J by 0 bases, leaving 11 bases between them. CDR1 and CDR2 (germline): SNHLY, FYNNEI. The CDR3 is 15 residues long. CDR3 in DNA: TGTGCCAGCAGTCCCGGGGGGGGCTCTGGAAACACCATATATTTT. This encodes CASSPGGGSGNTIYF.

The chain combines TRBV10-3 with TRBJ2-2, with 10 positions matching TRBD1. Germline CDR1 reads ENHRY; CDR2 reads SYGVKD. J lost 6 bases, V lost 5 bases, and 6 bases had no gene match. The CDR3 loop spans 15 amino acids. The CDR3 sequence is CAISSGTGVPGELFF. The CDR3 DNA reads as TGTGCCATCAGTTCCGGGACAGGGGTCCCCGGGGAGCTGTTTTTT.

J is TRBJ2-3 and V is TRBV28, with D uncertain. Trimming took off 8 bases at V and 5 bases at J, with 23 bases between the two ends. The CDR3 runs to 16 residues. Germline CDR1 and CDR2: MDHEN and SYDVKM. CDR3 sequence reads: CASSPSGRGTGDTQYF. The CDR3 DNA reads TGTGCCAGCTCCCCCTCCGGCAGAGGCACGGGAGATACGCAGTATTTT.

The V and J genes are TRBV6-1 and TRBJ1-1; 7 bases are a match to TRBD1. CDR3 length equals 15 residues. V dropped 0 bases and J dropped 2; count of bases not matched to a gene: 3. The germline V gene encodes CDR1 MNHNS and CDR2 SASEGT. The CDR3 sequence: CASSEAGQINTEAFF. CDR3 DNA: TGTGCCAGCAGTGAAGCGGGACAGATTAACACTGAAGCTTTCTTT.

This clone has a single count. The chain joins TRBV6-6 to TRBJ1-6; 9 nucleotides match TRBD1. Per germline, CDR1 MNHNY and CDR2 SVGAGI (reference sequence). The CDR3 consists of 20 residues. With 6 bases clipped from V and 2 bases from J, the junction kept 17 bases outside the gene matches. The CDR3 sequence: CASSLFGTGKESTYNSPLHF. CDR3 in DNA: TGTGCCAGCAGCCTTTTCGGGACAGGGAAAGAGAGCACCTATAATTCACCCCTCCACTTT.